This T cell receptor beta chain is from a study of blood T cell dynamics during melanoma immunotherapy. The CDR3 runs to 14 residues. Germline CDR1 reads LNHDA; CDR2 reads SQIVND (reference sequence). Trimming stripped 3 bases from V and 1 base from J, with 9 bases between. Each bulk PBMC sample had roughly 400 ng DNA loaded. Sequencing was performed with immunoSEQ multiplex PCR; in TCRdb, only in-frame clones are kept and a portion is missing. The sample holds 8,000 or so clones, more than 70% seen once. Time point: week 3, after first cycle of checkpoint inhibitor. Blood was drawn before treatment and at week 3 after checkpoint blockade.

Sample: blood, taken from a patient treated with checkpoint blockade. The clonotype was recovered from a human donor with melanoma. The V call is TRBV19, the J call TRBJ1-1; D not resolved. The CDR3 is CASSITGRNTEAFF. Here the CDR3 DNA reads TGTGCCAGTAGTATTACCGGGCGGAACACTGAAGCTTTCTTT.